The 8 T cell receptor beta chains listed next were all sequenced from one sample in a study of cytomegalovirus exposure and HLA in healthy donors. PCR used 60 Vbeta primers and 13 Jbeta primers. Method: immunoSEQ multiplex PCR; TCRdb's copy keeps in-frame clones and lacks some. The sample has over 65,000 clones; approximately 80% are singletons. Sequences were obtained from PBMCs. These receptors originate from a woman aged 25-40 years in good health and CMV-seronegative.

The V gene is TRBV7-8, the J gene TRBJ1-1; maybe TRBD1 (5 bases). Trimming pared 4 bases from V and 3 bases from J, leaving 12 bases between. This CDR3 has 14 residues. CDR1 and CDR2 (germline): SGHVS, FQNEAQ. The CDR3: CASSSRGPDTEAFF. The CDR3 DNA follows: TGTGCCAGCAGCTCTAGGGGTCCCGACACTGAAGCTTTCTTT.

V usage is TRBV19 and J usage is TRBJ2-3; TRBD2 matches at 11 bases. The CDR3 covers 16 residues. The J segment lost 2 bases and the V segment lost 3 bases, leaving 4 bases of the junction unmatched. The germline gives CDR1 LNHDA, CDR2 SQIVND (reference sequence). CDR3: CASSIYSGGATDTQYF. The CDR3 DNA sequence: TGTGCCAGTAGTATCTATAGCGGGGGGGCCACAGATACGCAGTATTTT.

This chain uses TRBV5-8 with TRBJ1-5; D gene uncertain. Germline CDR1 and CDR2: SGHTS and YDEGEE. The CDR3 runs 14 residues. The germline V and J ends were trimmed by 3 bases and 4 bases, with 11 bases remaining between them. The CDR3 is CASSYAGYNQPQHF. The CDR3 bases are TGTGCCAGCAGCTATGCGGGGTATAATCAGCCCCAGCATTTT. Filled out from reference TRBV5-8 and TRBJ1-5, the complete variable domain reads EAGVTQSPTHLIKTRGQQATLRCSPISGHTSVYWYQQALGLGLQFLLWYDEGEERNRGNFPPRFSGRQFPNYSSELNVNALELEDSALYLCASSYAGYNQPQHFGDGTRLSIL.

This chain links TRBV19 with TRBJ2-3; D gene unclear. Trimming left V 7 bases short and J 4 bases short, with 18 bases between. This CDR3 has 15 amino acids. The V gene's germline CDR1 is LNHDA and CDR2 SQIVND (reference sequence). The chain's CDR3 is CASKGSAGESDTQYF. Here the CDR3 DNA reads TGTGCCAGTAAAGGATCCGCAGGTGAATCAGATACGCAGTATTTT.

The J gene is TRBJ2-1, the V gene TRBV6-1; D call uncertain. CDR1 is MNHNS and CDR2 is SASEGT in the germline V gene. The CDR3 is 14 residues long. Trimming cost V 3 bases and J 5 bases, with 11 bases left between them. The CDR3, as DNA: TGTGCCAGCAGTGACACAAACAGCCACAATGAGCAGTTCTTC. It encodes CASSDTNSHNEQFF.

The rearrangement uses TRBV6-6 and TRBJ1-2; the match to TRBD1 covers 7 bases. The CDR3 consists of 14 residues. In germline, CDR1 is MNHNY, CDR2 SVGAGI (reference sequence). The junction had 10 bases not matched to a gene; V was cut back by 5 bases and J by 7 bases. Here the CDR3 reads CASSPSTGLLGYTF. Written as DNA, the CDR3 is TGTGCCAGCAGTCCCTCGACAGGGCTGCTTGGCTACACCTTC.

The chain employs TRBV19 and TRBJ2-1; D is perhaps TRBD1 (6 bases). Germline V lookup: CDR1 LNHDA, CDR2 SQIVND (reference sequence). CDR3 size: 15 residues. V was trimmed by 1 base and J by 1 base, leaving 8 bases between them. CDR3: CASSIGTGSYNEQFF. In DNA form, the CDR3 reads TGTGCCAGTAGTATAGGTACAGGGTCCTACAATGAGCAGTTCTTC.

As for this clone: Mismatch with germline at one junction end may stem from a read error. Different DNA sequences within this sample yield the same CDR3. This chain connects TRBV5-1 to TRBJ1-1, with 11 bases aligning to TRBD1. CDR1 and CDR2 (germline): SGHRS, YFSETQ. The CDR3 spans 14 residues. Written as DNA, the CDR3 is TGCGCTAGCAGCTTTGGGACAGGGGGTACTGAAGCTTTCTTT. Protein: CASSFGTGGTEAFF.